The rows below give T cell receptor beta chains drawn from one sample of a study of blood T cell repertoires in COVID-19. The protocol was immunoSEQ multiplex PCR, while the TCRdb copy is restricted to in-frame clones and leaves out a portion. The sample yields more than 150,000 clones, 70% to 90% seen once. Sequencing was done on a sample of peripheral blood. These receptors all come from a man between 70 and 80 years old with active or convalescent COVID-19. The CDR3 runs from the conserved cysteine through the conserved F or W. Each record gives: D gene, clone size, J gene, V gene, CDR3 protein, CDR3 DNA. A D gene is named only where the DNA matches it firmly. Clone size is stated in some rows and not others, as once, few, many or a class when expanded.

D: TRBD2; size: -; J: TRBJ2-1; V: TRBV11-2; CDR3: CASSRRLAVTYNEQFF; DNA: TGTGCCAGCAGCCGGAGACTAGCGGTCACTTACAATGAGCAGTTCTTC
D: -; size: -; J: TRBJ1-2; V: TRBV5-1; CDR3: CASSLGGGEANYGYTF; DNA: TGCGCCAGCAGCTTAGGGGGGGGCGAAGCTAACTATGGCTACACCTTC
D: TRBD2; size: -; J: TRBJ2-5; V: TRBV11-2; CDR3: CASSPSGGPLETQYF; DNA: TGTGCCAGCAGCCCTAGCGGGGGGCCGTTGGAGACCCAGTACTTC
D: TRBD2; size: few; J: TRBJ2-7; V: TRBV19; CDR3: CASSLNPGLAEQYF; DNA: TGTGCCAGTAGTCTCAACCCAGGACTAGCGGAGCAGTACTTC
D: TRBD2; size: once; J: TRBJ2-1; V: TRBV6-6; CDR3: CASSYSSGSYNEQFF; DNA: TGTGCCAGCAGTTACTCCAGCGGGAGTTACAATGAGCAGTTCTTC
D: TRBD1; size: few; J: TRBJ1-2; V: TRBV7-9; CDR3: CASSFSTGTGGYGYTF; DNA: TGTGCCAGCAGCTTTTCAACCGGGACAGGGGGTTATGGCTACACCTTC
D: TRBD1; size: once; J: TRBJ2-3; V: TRBV19; CDR3: CASSIRQGLNTDTQYF; DNA: TGTGCCAGTAGTATAAGACAGGGGCTCAACACAGATACGCAGTATTTT
D: TRBD2; size: once; J: TRBJ2-2; V: TRBV15; CDR3: CATSSQREDYTGELFF; DNA: TGTGCCACCAGCTCGCAGCGGGAGGACTACACCGGGGAGCTGTTTTTT
D: TRBD1; size: -; J: TRBJ2-4; V: TRBV27; CDR3: CASSLPDRAGKHIQYF; DNA: TGTGCCAGCAGTTTACCTGACAGGGCAGGGAAACACATTCAGTACTTC
D: TRBD1; size: -; J: TRBJ1-6; V: TRBV25-1; CDR3: CASSELGTVYNSPLHF; DNA: TGTGCCAGCAGTGAATTGGGGACAGTCTATAATTCACCCCTCCACTTT
D: TRBD2; size: -; J: TRBJ2-7; V: TRBV10-3; CDR3: CAISESTSGPYEQYF; DNA: TGTGCCATCAGTGAGTCAACTAGCGGACCCTACGAGCAGTACTTC
D: TRBD1; size: many; J: TRBJ1-5; V: TRBV4-3; CDR3: CASSLRQGDQPQHF; DNA: TGCGCCAGCAGCCTCCGACAGGGCGATCAGCCCCAGCATTTT
D: -; size: -; J: TRBJ1-1; V: TRBV10-3; CDR3: CAISRVMNTEAFF; DNA: TGTGCCATCAGCAGGGTCATGAACACTGAAGCTTTCTTT
D: TRBD2; size: -; J: TRBJ2-3; V: TRBV19; CDR3: CASKGQLAGGPTQYF; DNA: TGTGCCAGTAAAGGCCAACTAGCGGGAGGCCCTACGCAGTATTTT
D: -; size: -; J: TRBJ1-5; V: TRBV6-5; CDR3: CASRFPNQPQHF; DNA: TGTGCCAGCAGGTTCCCGAATCAGCCCCAGCATTTT
D: TRBD2; size: -; J: TRBJ2-3; V: TRBV3-1/TRBV3-2; CDR3: CASSPGGLISGDTQYF; DNA: TGTGCCAGCAGCCCGGGGGGACTGATTTCAGGAGATACGCAGTATTTT
D: -; size: -; J: TRBJ2-7; V: TRBV15; CDR3: CATSRRRDSKVVPYEQYF; DNA: TGTGCCACCAGCAGGAGAAGGGACTCCAAGGTTGTCCCCTACGAGCAGTACTTC
D: -; size: -; J: TRBJ2-5; V: TRBV10-1; CDR3: CASSESTGTQYF; DNA: TGCGCCAGCAGTGAGTCGACGGGGACCCAGTACTTC
D: TRBD1; size: -; J: TRBJ2-7; V: TRBV15; CDR3: CATRGGPGQGYEQYF; DNA: TGTGCCACCAGAGGGGGACCGGGACAGGGCTACGAGCAGTACTTC
D: TRBD1; size: -; J: TRBJ2-3; V: TRBV4-3; CDR3: CASSQDARQGAATSTDTQYF; DNA: TGCGCCAGCAGCCAAGATGCAAGGCAGGGGGCTGCAACTAGCACAGATACGCAGTATTTT
D: -; size: -; J: TRBJ1-5; V: TRBV2; CDR3: CASRPDYSNQPQHF; DNA: TGTGCCAGCAGACCAGATTATAGCAATCAGCCCCAGCATTTT
D: -; size: -; J: TRBJ2-2; V: TRBV5-4; CDR3: CASSSPGRSNTGELFF; DNA: TGTGCCAGCAGCTCGCCTGGGAGGAGTAACACCGGGGAGCTGTTTTTT
D: -; size: -; J: TRBJ1-6; V: TRBV5-6; CDR3: CASSLGRDRGSPLHF; DNA: TGTGCCAGCAGCTTGGGCCGCGACAGAGGTTCACCCCTCCACTTT
D: TRBD1; size: -; J: TRBJ1-1; V: TRBV7-9; CDR3: CASSLSPDRAATEAFF; DNA: TGTGCCAGCAGCTTATCTCCCGACAGGGCCGCCACTGAAGCTTTCTTT
D: -; size: -; J: TRBJ1-2; V: TRBV27; CDR3: CASSDSRNVGYTF; DNA: TGTGCCAGCTCGGACAGCCGTAATGTGGGCTACACCTTC
D: -; size: -; J: TRBJ1-2; V: TRBV5-1; CDR3: CASSLEGDGYTF; DNA: TGCGCCAGCAGCTTGGAGGGGGATGGCTACACCTTC
D: TRBD1; size: -; J: TRBJ2-7; V: TRBV5-6; CDR3: CASRRQGRAQYF; DNA: TGTGCCAGCAGGAGACAGGGAAGGGCGCAGTACTTC
D: TRBD1; size: -; J: TRBJ2-7; V: TRBV10-3; CDR3: CAISEGQGGFFEQYF; DNA: TGTGCCATCAGTGAGGGACAGGGGGGATTTTTCGAGCAGTACTTC
D: TRBD2; size: -; J: TRBJ2-7; V: TRBV11-2; CDR3: CASSLGSGLAPEQYF; DNA: TGTGCCAGCAGCTTAGGATCGGGACTAGCCCCCGAGCAGTACTTC